A single sample gave rise to the 21 T cell receptor beta chains below, sequenced in a study of T cell changes during pregnancy in multiple sclerosis. Clones were sequenced by immunoSEQ multiplex PCR, and TCRdb holds only the in-frame ones, with some missing. The sample records tens of thousands of clones, roughly 92% being singletons. This specimen was peripheral blood, taken before pregnancy. These receptors all stem from a female donor with multiple sclerosis, enrolled in a pregnancy study.

CDR3 DNA: TGTGCCAGCAGCTTAGTTGCAGATGGGCTTTCTGGGGCCAACGTCCTGACTTTC. Its translation is CASSLVADGLSGANVLTF. J is TRBJ2-6 and V is TRBV7-2, with no clear D. The CDR3 length is 18 residues. V lost 1 base to trimming and J lost 1 base, with 14 bases between them. Germline V gene data show CDR1 as SGHTA and CDR2 as FQGNSA. The full variable domain, its missing parts supplied by reference TRBV7-2 and TRBJ2-6, is GAGVSQSPSNKVTEKGKDVELRCDPISGHTALYWYRQSLGQGLEFLIYFQGNSAPDKSGLPSDRFSAERTGGSVSTLTIQRTQQEDSAVYLCASSLVADGLSGANVLTFGAGSRLTVL.

The chain recombines TRBV5-1 with TRBJ1-6; the D gene is possibly TRBD1 (6 bases). The CDR3 runs 17 residues. Deletions cut 0 bases from V and 1 base from J, with 11 bases between. Germline V gives CDR1 SGHRS, CDR2 YFSETQ. In DNA, the CDR3 is TGCGCCAGCAGCTTGGGTGCAGGGGTGTCCTATAATTCACCCCTCCACTTT. Protein: CASSLGAGVSYNSPLHF.

The CDR3: CASSEAQGAGNTEAFF. In DNA, the CDR3 is TGTGCCAGCAGCGAAGCCCAGGGGGCAGGGAACACTGAAGCTTTCTTT. V is TRBV5-6 and J is TRBJ1-1; 8 bases fit TRBD1. J gave up 1 base and V 4 bases, and 9 bases lay outside the gene matches. The CDR3 runs 16 residues. The V gene's germline CDR1 is SGHDT and CDR2 YYEEEE.

This clone was recorded once. The gene calls are TRBV4-1 and TRBJ2-5, with D unclear. V lost 1 base and J lost 5, with 14 bases in between. Per the germline V gene, CDR1 is MGHRA and CDR2 is YSYEKL. The CDR3 contains 15 residues. In DNA, the CDR3 is TGCGCCAGCAGCCAAGGCTTCGAGCTACGGGAGACCCAGTACTTC. Protein sequence: CASSQGFELRETQYF.

The chain joins TRBV9 to TRBJ1-2, with D possibly matching TRBD1 (5 bases). V lost 0 bases and J lost 5, with 11 bases in between. This CDR3 has 14 amino acids. The germline gives CDR1 SGDLS, CDR2 YYNGEE. The CDR3 coding sequence is TGTGCCAGCAGCGTAGAGTCTTCAGGGTATGGCTACACCTTC. Translation: CASSVESSGYGYTF.

This chain uses TRBV4-3 with TRBJ1-2, with a tentative D call TRBD1 (6 bases). The CDR3 covers 16 residues. Trimming shortened V by 0 bases and J by 5 bases, and 16 bases separated the two germline ends. The V gene's germline CDR1 is LGHNA and CDR2 YSLEER. The CDR3 DNA is TGCGCCAGCAGCCAAGATTGGCCAGGGGACCTTTATGGCTACACCTTC. The encoded protein is CASSQDWPGDLYGYTF.

The chain uses TRBV18 and TRBJ1-4; D uncertain. The CDR3 spans 14 residues. Trimming took 5 bases from V and 5 from J, leaving 12 bases between them. The germline CDR1 and CDR2 sequences are KGHSH and LQKENI. The CDR3 bases are TGTGCCAGCTCAACCTACAGAAACAATGAAAAACTGTTTTTT. Translating it yields CASSTYRNNEKLFF.

The chain joins TRBV7-2 to TRBJ1-2, with D tentatively TRBD1 (6 bases). The CDR3 contains 14 residues. Trimming cost V 2 bases and J 7 bases, with 14 bases left between them. Per the germline V gene, CDR1 is SGHTA and CDR2 is FQGNSA. CDR3 residues: CASSLFGQGTGYTF. The CDR3 DNA reads TGTGCCAGCAGCTTATTCGGCCAGGGGACTGGCTACACCTTC. Drawing the rest from reference TRBV7-2 and TRBJ1-2, the complete variable domain is GAGVSQSPSNKVTEKGKDVELRCDPISGHTALYWYRQSLGQGLEFLIYFQGNSAPDKSGLPSDRFSAERTGGSVSTLTIQRTQQEDSAVYLCASSLFGQGTGYTFGSGTRLTVV.

CDR3 amino acids: CASSQVQNYGYTF. For the CDR3, the DNA is TGTGCCAGCAGCCAAGTACAAAACTATGGCTACACCTTC. This rearrangement joins TRBV14 to TRBJ1-2; no firm D call. Trimming pared 1 base from V and 2 bases from J, leaving 5 bases between. The length of the CDR3 is 13 residues. The germline V gene has CDR1 SGHDN and CDR2 FVKESK.

This clone is a singleton in its sample. Written as DNA, the CDR3 is TGTGCCAGCTCTCGGACTGTGAACACTGAAGCTTTCTTT. This codes for CASSRTVNTEAFF. The chain is built from TRBV6-5 and TRBJ1-1; D is uncertain. Trimming shortened V by 8 bases and J by 0 bases, and 10 bases separated the two germline ends. The CDR3 sequence is 13 residues long. Germline CDR1 and CDR2: MNHEY and SVGAGI.

This CDR3 is CASSEGTGTNEKLFF. CDR3 nucleotide sequence: TGTGCCAGCAGTGAAGGGACAGGGACTAATGAAAAACTGTTTTTT. The chain carries TRBV6-1 and TRBJ1-4; TRBD1 aligns across 8 bases. Germline V gene data show CDR1 as MNHNS and CDR2 as SASEGT. The trim removed 1 base at V and 2 bases at J, leaving 0 bases unmatched. This CDR3 is 15 amino acids long.

A few counts support this clone. The chain is built from TRBV27 and TRBJ2-7; 8 bases agree with TRBD1. CDR3 length: 14 residues. Germline assignment: CDR1 MNHEY and CDR2 SMNVEV (reference sequence). The trim removed 8 bases at V and 4 bases at J, leaving 10 bases unmatched. The CDR3 DNA reads TGTGCCAGCCAGTCAAGAGACAGGGGTTACGAGCAGTACTTC. Its protein product is CASQSRDRGYEQYF.

The V and J genes are TRBV19 and TRBJ1-1; tentative D call: TRBD1 (6 bases). The CDR3 sequence is 11 residues long. From germline, CDR1 is LNHDA and CDR2 SQIVND (reference sequence). Trimming stripped 3 bases from V and 8 bases from J, with 7 bases between. The CDR3 region is CASSMRGEAFF. CDR3 in DNA: TGTGCCAGTAGTATGAGGGGGGAAGCTTTCTTT.

The chain combines TRBV2 with TRBJ2-1; 9 bases match TRBD2. V gave up 0 bases and J gave up 3 bases; unmatched junction bases: 9. Germline V gene sequence: CDR1 SNHLY, CDR2 FYNNEI. The CDR3 runs 18 residues. For the CDR3, the DNA is TGTGCCAGCAGTGAAGCGCTGCTAGCGGGACCTATCTACAATGAGCAGTTCTTC. This translates into CASSEALLAGPIYNEQFF.

The chain is built from TRBV27 and TRBJ2-1; 7 bases align to TRBD2. Losses at the gene ends were 6 bases for V and 2 bases for J; bases not matched to a gene: 7. The CDR3 length is 15 residues. The germline gives CDR1 MNHEY, CDR2 SMNVEV (reference sequence). CDR3 in amino acids: CASRKPGGTYNEQFF. CDR3 DNA sequence: TGTGCCAGCAGGAAACCGGGAGGAACCTACAATGAGCAGTTCTTC.

The chain has TRBV27 and TRBJ1-2; 7 bases agree with TRBD1. With V trimmed by 3 bases and J by 2 bases, 9 bases remained unmatched. Germline V gene sequence: CDR1 MNHEY, CDR2 SMNVEV (reference sequence). This CDR3 spans 16 amino acids. The CDR3, as DNA: TGTGCCAGCAGTTTGGCCCGGGACAGTGGGAACTATGGCTACACCTTC. As protein: CASSLARDSGNYGYTF.

The V and J genes are TRBV7-2 and TRBJ2-1; possible D gene TRBD2, 5 bases. The germline V and J ends were trimmed by 5 bases and 8 bases, with 10 bases remaining between them. CDR1 and CDR2 (germline): SGHTA, FQGNSA. This CDR3 has 12 amino acids. The chain's CDR3 is CASSQTGDEQFF. The CDR3 nucleotides read TGTGCCAGCAGCCAAACCGGGGATGAGCAGTTCTTC.

The chain couples TRBV6-5 to TRBJ2-1; TRBD1 aligns across 9 bases. Germline V lookup: CDR1 MNHEY, CDR2 SVGAGI. This CDR3 has 13 residues. V shed 6 bases, J shed 5 bases, and the junction held 2 bases outside the gene matches. CDR3 region: CASRWTGDNEQFF. CDR3 coding DNA: TGTGCCAGCAGATGGACAGGGGACAATGAGCAGTTCTTC.

The chain carries TRBV18 and TRBJ2-2; 7 positions agree with TRBD2. J was trimmed by 5 bases and V by 5 bases; bases with no gene match: 14. The CDR3 extends over 17 amino acids. Looked up from germline, CDR1 is KGHSH and CDR2 is LQKENI. The CDR3, as DNA: TGTGCCAGCTCATCTTCGACTAGCACCTTGGGAACCGGGGAGCTGTTTTTT. It yields the protein CASSSSTSTLGTGELFF.

This chain connects TRBV18 to TRBJ1-2; 10 bases align to TRBD1. Germline V gene data show CDR1 as KGHSH and CDR2 as LQKENI. V lost 1 base, J lost 8 bases, and 4 bases stayed unmatched. This CDR3 comprises 14 residues. CDR3 nucleotides: TGTGCCAGCTCACCACTTGACAGGGGGCCCGGCTACACCTTC. Protein: CASSPLDRGPGYTF.

The chain carries TRBV6-1 and TRBJ2-7; TRBD1 aligns across 7 bases. The junction had 6 bases not matched to a gene; V was cut back by 0 bases and J by 1 base. The CDR3 consists of 16 residues. From germline, CDR1 is MNHNS and CDR2 SASEGT. The CDR3 coding sequence is TGTGCCAGCAGTGAAGCTAGGGGGCCGCCGTCCTACGAGCAGTACTTC. It codes for CASSEARGPPSYEQYF.